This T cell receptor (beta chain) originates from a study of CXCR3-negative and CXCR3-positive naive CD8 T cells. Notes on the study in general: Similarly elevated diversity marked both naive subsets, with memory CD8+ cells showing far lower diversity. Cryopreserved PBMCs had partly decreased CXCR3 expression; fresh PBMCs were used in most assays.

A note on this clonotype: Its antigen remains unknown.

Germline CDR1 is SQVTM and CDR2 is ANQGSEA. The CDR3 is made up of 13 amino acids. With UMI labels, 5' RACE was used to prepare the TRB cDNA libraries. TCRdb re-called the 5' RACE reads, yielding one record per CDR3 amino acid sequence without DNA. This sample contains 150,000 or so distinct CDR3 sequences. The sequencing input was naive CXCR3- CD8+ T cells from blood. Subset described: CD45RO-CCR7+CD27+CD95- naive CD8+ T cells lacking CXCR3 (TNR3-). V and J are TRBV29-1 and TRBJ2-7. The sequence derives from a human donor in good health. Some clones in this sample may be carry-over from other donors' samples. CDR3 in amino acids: CSVRATNSYEQYF.